Listed below are T cell receptor beta chains from one sample, sequenced in a study of TIL therapy for anti-PD-1-resistant metastatic lung cancer. Data came from immunoSEQ multiplex PCR; TCRdb stores just in-frame clones and leaves some out. Here the sample spans about 55,000 clones, over 75% being singletons. The sequenced sample was blood, obtained at baseline. These receptor sequences come from a person aged 25-80 years with non-small cell lung cancer. Both conserved end residues are part of each CDR3. D genes are given only for firm matches.

d_call: .; v_call: TRBV14; j_call: TRBJ2-5; cdr3_length: 14; cdr3_nt: TGTGCCAGCAGTAGGTGGGGGTCGGGAGAGACCCAGTACTTC; cdr3_aa: CASSRWGSGETQYF
d_call: TRBD2; v_call: TRBV5-6; j_call: TRBJ2-1; cdr3_length: 16; cdr3_nt: TGTGCCAGCAGCTGGTGGGCTAGCGGGAGGGTTTATGAGCAGTTCTTC; cdr3_aa: CASSWWASGRVYEQFF
d_call: .; v_call: TRBV7-3; j_call: TRBJ1-1; cdr3_length: 14; cdr3_nt: TGTGCCAGCAGCTTATACGGGTTAGGGGATGAAGCTTTCTTT; cdr3_aa: CASSLYGLGDEAFF
d_call: .; v_call: TRBV5-6; j_call: TRBJ2-3; cdr3_length: 12; cdr3_nt: TGTGCCAGCAGCTTGGGGACGGGCAGGCAGTATTTT; cdr3_aa: CASSLGTGRQYF
d_call: .; v_call: TRBV20-1; j_call: TRBJ1-1; cdr3_length: 11; cdr3_nt: TGCAGTGCCGCAGAAAGCACTGAAGCTTTCTTT; cdr3_aa: CSAAESTEAFF
d_call: TRBD1; v_call: TRBV7-2; j_call: TRBJ2-7; cdr3_length: 17; cdr3_nt: TGTGCCAGCAGCTTAGCCTCCTCCAGGGGGCGCTCCTACGAGCAGTACTTC; cdr3_aa: CASSLASSRGRSYEQYF
d_call: .; v_call: TRBV13; j_call: TRBJ1-6; cdr3_length: 15; cdr3_nt: TGTGCCAGCAGCTTAAGAAGCAGGGGTAATTCACCCCTCCACTTT; cdr3_aa: CASSLRSRGNSPLHF
d_call: .; v_call: TRBV12-3/TRBV12-4; j_call: TRBJ2-5; cdr3_length: 11; cdr3_nt: TGTGCCAGCAGGGGTAGGGAGACCCAGTACTTC; cdr3_aa: CASRGRETQYF
d_call: .; v_call: TRBV27; j_call: TRBJ1-3; cdr3_length: 14; cdr3_nt: TGTGCCAGCAGCCGAAGGGGAACTGGAAACACCATATATTTT; cdr3_aa: CASSRRGTGNTIYF
d_call: .; v_call: TRBV28; j_call: TRBJ2-5; cdr3_length: 11; cdr3_nt: TGTGCCAGCAGTTTAAGAGAGACCCAGTACTTC; cdr3_aa: CASSLRETQYF
d_call: TRBD1; v_call: TRBV18; j_call: TRBJ2-3; cdr3_length: 15; cdr3_nt: TGTGCCAGCTCACCAAGGGACAGGGAGGCCGATACGCAGTATTTT; cdr3_aa: CASSPRDREADTQYF